Below, 19 T cell receptor beta chains from the same sample are listed, as sequenced in a study of early T cells in non-severe SARS-CoV-2 infection (dated by TCRdb to the early 2020s). The library was obtained by 5' RACE. TCRdb records NextSeq 500 as the sequencer. TCRdb's own reprocessing of the public reads used fastp at Q25 and MiXCR and kept productive beta chains. Every entry covers one CDR3 protein and lists the most common genes and DNA from its rows. The sample profile shows about 70,000 distinct CDR3 sequences; around an eighth of them were found once. Of the sample, roughly 1.2% is held by the ten largest clones. Material: whole blood. These receptors originate from an adult who was a healthcare worker with PCR-confirmed SARS-CoV-2 infection or an uninfected control (not recorded which).

This clonotype was recorded many times. The V call is TRBV7-9, the J call TRBJ1-4; D is undetermined. Germline V gene data show CDR1 as SEHNR and CDR2 as FQNEAQ (reference sequence). Trimming took 0 bases from V and 0 from J, leaving 5 bases between them. The CDR3 runs 15 residues. The CDR3 DNA sequence: TGTGCCAGCAGCTTAGCTAAGACAACTAATGAAAAACTGTTTTTT. This gives the protein CASSLAKTTNEKLFF.

This clonotype has ten or more counts. V gene TRBV20-1 combines with J gene TRBJ2-1, with TRBD1 matching 12 bases. With V trimmed by 1 base and J by 8 bases, 3 bases remained unmatched. Per germline, CDR1 DFQATT and CDR2 SNEGSKA (reference sequence). The CDR3 sequence is 14 residues long. CDR3 coding DNA: TGCAGTGCTAGAGCGGGACAGGGGGCTGATGAGCAGTTCTTC. Translating it yields CSARAGQGADEQFF.

This clonotype has a count of ten or more. The chain is built from TRBV6-2 or TRBV6-3 and TRBJ1-6; no firm D call. The V end lost 5 bases, the J end lost 10 bases, and 9 bases lay between the germline ends. The CDR3 totals 12 residues. CDR1 is MNHEY, CDR2 SVGEGT, per germline. The DNA for the CDR3 is TGTGCCAGCAGTCCCCGCGGGTCACCCCTCCACTTT. Encoded protein: CASSPRGSPLHF.

This clonotype was detected ten times or more. The gene calls are TRBV5-1 and TRBJ1-1, with D unresolved. CDR1 SGHRS and CDR2 YFSETQ come from the germline V gene. This CDR3 is built from 14 residues. Trimming removed 0 bases from V and 5 bases from J, with 11 bases in between. CDR3 nucleotides: TGCGCCAGCAGCTTGGCCGATCTCAGAACTGAAGCTTTCTTT. Translating gives CASSLADLRTEAFF.

There are many counts of this clonotype. The gene calls are TRBV4-3 and TRBJ1-4; TRBD1 matches at 7 bases. The trim removed 0 bases at V and 1 base at J, leaving 5 bases unmatched. This CDR3 comprises 17 residues. In germline, CDR1 is LGHNA, CDR2 YSLEER. CDR3 nucleotides: TGCGCCAGCAGCCAAGAGGGGACAGAAAGAACTAATGAAAAACTGTTTTTT. Amino acids: CASSQEGTERTNEKLFF.

At least ten counts were recorded for this clonotype. The V call is TRBV12-3 or TRBV12-4, the J call TRBJ2-7, with TRBD2 matching 10 bases. The CDR3 contains 15 residues. J lost 2 bases, V lost 0 bases, and 1 base had no gene match. CDR3 DNA: TGTGCCAGCAGTTTAGCTCTAGCGGGGGCCTACGAGCAGTACTTC. Protein sequence: CASSLALAGAYEQYF.

In this sample, this clonotype turned up many times. In nucleotides, the CDR3 is TGCAGTGCTGGGGACAGGGGGTCAACCTCCACTGAAGCTTTCTTT. Its protein product is CSAGDRGSTSTEAFF. This sequence joins TRBV20-1 and TRBJ1-1, with TRBD1 matching 11 bases. Germline assignment: CDR1 DFQATT and CDR2 SNEGSKA (reference sequence). The ends lost 5 bases at V and 4 bases at J; junction bases unmatched: 9. The CDR3 has 15 amino acids.

This clonotype came up many times. This chain joins TRBV6-4 and TRBJ2-3; 7 bases agree with TRBD1. Per the germline V gene, CDR1 is MRHNA and CDR2 is SNTAGT. This CDR3 is built from 13 residues. V dropped 3 bases and J dropped 5; count of bases not matched to a gene: 2. The chain's CDR3 is CASSEQGIDTQYF. CDR3 coding DNA: TGTGCCAGCAGTGAACAGGGGATAGATACGCAGTATTTT.

This clonotype was counted at least ten times. The genes are TRBV4-3 and TRBJ2-3, with unresolved D. The CDR3 is made up of 15 amino acids. Trimming took off 0 bases at V and 1 base at J, with 8 bases between the two ends. Germline CDR1 LGHNA, CDR2 YSLEER. DNA of the CDR3: TGCGCCAGCAGCCAAGAAACGGAAGGCACAGATACGCAGTATTTT. Translation gives CASSQETEGTDTQYF.

The sample holds many counts of this clonotype. This chain uses TRBV5-1 with TRBJ1-5, with 11 bases that match TRBD1. This CDR3 has 14 amino acids. The germline V gene has CDR1 SGHRS and CDR2 YFSETQ. The V and J ends lost 4 bases and 7 bases, in that order; junction bases with no gene match: 4. The CDR3 protein is CASSLGQGEQPQHF. CDR3 bases: TGCGCCAGCAGCCTGGGACAGGGGGAACAGCCCCAGCATTTT. Filled out from reference TRBV5-1 and TRBJ1-5, the complete variable domain reads KAGVTQTPRYLIKTRGQQVTLSCSPISGHRSVSWYQQTPGQGLQFLFEYFSETQRNKGNFPGRFSGRQFSNSRSEMNVSTLELGDSALYLCASSLGQGEQPQHFGDGTRLSIL.

This clonotype came up many times. The junction does not match germline at one end; this may be a read error. The chain couples TRBV29-1 to TRBJ2-1, with a possible D match to TRBD1 (5 bases). Germline-derived CDR1 and CDR2 are SQVTM and ANQGSEA. CDR3 size: 12 residues. CDR3 amino acids: CSFDGRDNEQFF. In DNA, the CDR3 is TGCAGCTTTGATGGCAGGGACAATGAGCAGTTCTTC.

This clonotype was counted ten times or more. The chain recombines TRBV10-2 with TRBJ2-1; tentatively, D is TRBD1 (7 bases). The CDR3 has 16 residues. Germline V gene data show CDR1 as WSHSY and CDR2 as SAAADI. The V end lost 4 bases, the J end lost 3 bases, and 16 bases lay between the germline ends. DNA of the CDR3: TGCGCCAGCAGTGGACCTCAGGGGGGAAACTACAATGAGCAGTTCTTC. As protein: CASSGPQGGNYNEQFF.

Ten or more counts support this clonotype. The rearrangement uses TRBV27 and TRBJ2-7, with D hard to call. The V gene's germline CDR1 is MNHEY and CDR2 SMNVEV (reference sequence). The CDR3 loop spans 14 amino acids. Between the trimmed V and J ends, which lost 4 bases and 2 bases, there was a span of 12 bases. In nucleotides, the CDR3 is TGTGCCAGCAGTTCGCACGGACCGGCCTACGAGCAGTACTTC. Its protein product is CASSSHGPAYEQYF.

This clonotype showed up many times. The chain links TRBV29-1 to TRBJ2-2, with 9 bases matching TRBD1. Germline values: CDR1 SQVTM, CDR2 ANQGSEA. Unmatched junction bases numbered 11, after V lost 6 bases and J lost 6 bases. The CDR3 is 15 amino acids. The CDR3 region is CSVGSSTGGSGELFF. DNA for the CDR3: TGCAGCGTCGGATCGTCGACAGGGGGATCCGGGGAGCTGTTTTTT.

In its sample, this clonotype was seen many times. The gene calls are TRBV20-1 and TRBJ2-1; tentatively, D is TRBD1 (5 bases). Between the trimmed V and J ends, which lost 0 bases and 4 bases, there was a span of 10 bases. The CDR3 contains 14 residues. Germline CDR1 is DFQATT and CDR2 is SNEGSKA (reference sequence). CDR3 nucleotide sequence: TGCAGTGCTAGAGATCCCAGGGAATACAATGAGCAGTTCTTC. It specifies CSARDPREYNEQFF.

This sequence joins TRBV10-3 and TRBJ2-5; a weak D match, TRBD1 (5 bases). From germline, CDR1 is ENHRY and CDR2 SYGVKD. The ends were cut back, 4 bases at V and 2 bases at J, with 8 bases in the middle. CDR3 length equals 13 residues. The CDR3 loop reads CAISGDSQETQYF. The CDR3 DNA is TGTGCCATCAGTGGAGACAGTCAAGAGACCCAGTACTTC.

This clonotype was detected many times. V usage is TRBV28 and J usage is TRBJ1-5; D call uncertain. The CDR3 runs 14 residues. The V gene's germline CDR1 is MDHEN and CDR2 SYDVKM. V shed 6 bases and J shed 7 bases, with 16 bases lying between them. The CDR3 loop is CASSNRASGQPQHF. As DNA, the CDR3 is TGTGCCAGCAGCAACCGGGCCTCGGGGCAGCCCCAGCATTTT.

Ten or more counts support this clonotype. The chain carries TRBV7-2 and TRBJ1-1; no firm D call. This CDR3 is 14 amino acids long. V was pared by 3 bases and J by 0 bases, with 8 bases between. Per the germline V gene, CDR1 is SGHTA and CDR2 is FQGNSA. CDR3: CASSFNPLNTEAFF. The CDR3 coding sequence is TGTGCCAGCAGCTTTAATCCCTTGAACACTGAAGCTTTCTTT.

This clonotype was counted ten times or more. This chain connects TRBV20-1 to TRBJ1-5; possible D gene TRBD1, 5 bases. Germline V gene data show CDR1 as DFQATT and CDR2 as SNEGSKA (reference sequence). With 1 base removed from V and 0 bases from J, the gap between germline ends came to 19 bases. This CDR3 has 18 residues. CDR3: CSARVRRDHPYSNQPQHF. The CDR3 region has the DNA TGCAGTGCTAGAGTGCGCAGGGATCACCCCTATAGCAATCAGCCCCAGCATTTT.